These 18 T cell receptor beta chains originate from one sample sequenced in a study of a mutant IDH1 vaccine in newly diagnosed glioma. Produced via immunoSEQ multiplex PCR; TCRdb's table is partial and in-frame only. The sample has about 64,000 clones, around 84% seen once. Time point specified: week 11, during vaccination. Every single dose of the vaccine, 300 ug of mutant IDH1 20-mer peptide, came with topical imiquimod. Their antigens remain unidentified. The source was PBMCs, collected from a glioma patient whose treatment included an IDH1 peptide vaccine. All receptors come from a woman between 45 and 60 years old with glioma.

The rearrangement uses TRBV14 and TRBJ2-7; D ambiguous. In germline, CDR1 is SGHDN, CDR2 FVKESK. Trimming removed 2 bases at V and 4 bases at J, with 9 bases between. The CDR3 loop spans 13 amino acids. DNA of the CDR3: TGTGCCAGCAGCCAATTAACTTCTTACGAGCAGTACTTC. Its translation: CASSQLTSYEQYF.

The chain couples TRBV6-5 to TRBJ1-1; 8 nucleotides line up with TRBD1. The trim removed 6 bases at V and 11 bases at J, leaving 8 bases unmatched. The CDR3 is 12 amino acids. Germline V gives CDR1 MNHEY, CDR2 SVGAGI. The CDR3 reads CASSPRTGSAFF. The CDR3 nucleotides are TGTGCCAGCAGCCCCCGGACAGGGAGCGCTTTCTTT.

This rearrangement joins TRBV9 to TRBJ1-1, with D hard to call. Per the germline V gene, CDR1 is SGDLS and CDR2 is YYNGEE. The CDR3 has 15 amino acids. Trimming took off 0 bases at V and 0 bases at J, with 9 bases between the two ends. This chain's CDR3 is CASSVGAGMNTEAFF. Written as DNA, the CDR3 is TGTGCCAGCAGCGTAGGGGCGGGAATGAACACTGAAGCTTTCTTT. Filled out from reference TRBV9 and TRBJ1-1, the complete variable domain reads DSGVTQTPKHLITATGQRVTLRCSPRSGDLSVYWYQQSLDQGLQFLIQYYNGEERAKGNILERFSAQQFPDLHSELNLSSLELGDSALYFCASSVGAGMNTEAFFGQGTRLTVV.

This clone was counted a few times. The chain joins TRBV12-5 to TRBJ1-1; D is ambiguous. Trimming took 3 bases from V and 1 from J, leaving 12 bases between them. Germline V CDR1 and CDR2: LGHNT, FRNRAP. The CDR3 loop spans 15 amino acids. This CDR3 reads CASGLEQKGNTEAFF. The CDR3 region has the DNA TGTGCTAGTGGTTTAGAGCAAAAGGGGAACACTGAAGCTTTCTTT.

V usage is TRBV6-1 and J usage is TRBJ1-5; 9 bases line up with TRBD1. With V trimmed by 8 bases and J by 5 bases, 4 bases remained unmatched. This CDR3 contains 13 residues. Germline CDR1 reads MNHNS; CDR2 reads SASEGT. The CDR3 is CASDRGGDQPQHF. Written as DNA, the CDR3 is TGTGCCAGCGACAGGGGGGGGGATCAGCCCCAGCATTTT.

This sequence joins TRBV5-6 and TRBJ1-5; D ambiguous. CDR3 length: 15 residues. V was trimmed by 3 bases and J by 2 bases, leaving 12 bases between them. Germline loops: CDR1 SGHDT, CDR2 YYEEEE. In DNA form, the CDR3 reads TGTGCCAGCAGCTCCCGGGTTGAAGGCAATCAGCCCCAGCATTTT. It specifies CASSSRVEGNQPQHF.

This clone was observed once. The chain uses TRBV5-4 and TRBJ1-1; D is unresolved. This CDR3 has 11 amino acids. CDR1 is SGHNT and CDR2 is YYREEE in the germline V gene (reference sequence). Deletions cut 6 bases from V and 2 bases from J, with 5 bases between. This CDR3 reads CASITNTEAFF. The CDR3 DNA sequence: TGTGCCAGCATCACTAACACTGAAGCTTTCTTT.

The chain links TRBV27 to TRBJ2-1, with D maybe TRBD2 (7 bases). The CDR3 loop spans 16 amino acids. Germline CDR1 reads MNHEY; CDR2 reads SMNVEV (reference sequence). The germline V and J ends were trimmed by 0 bases and 9 bases, with 18 bases remaining between them. CDR3 residues: CASSLSGGGALGEQFF. CDR3 coding DNA: TGTGCCAGCAGTTTATCAGGTGGGGGGGCCCTCGGTGAGCAGTTCTTC.

The gene calls are TRBV2 and TRBJ1-2; no reliable D call. The germline V gene has CDR1 SNHLY and CDR2 FYNNEI. This CDR3 region has 13 residues. The germline V and J ends were trimmed by 6 bases and 12 bases, with 20 bases remaining between them. The CDR3 DNA reads as TGTGCCAGCAGAGCCTCTCTTCCGGGAAGCAACACCTTC. It is translated as CASRASLPGSNTF.

V gene TRBV5-1 combines with J gene TRBJ2-7, with TRBD1 identical over 7 bases. The germline V gene encodes CDR1 SGHRS and CDR2 YFSETQ. This CDR3 spans 17 amino acids. V shed 0 bases, J shed 2 bases, and the junction held 11 bases outside the gene matches. CDR3 coding DNA: TGCGCCAGCAGCTTGGACACCCCGGGACAGAGCCCCTACGAGCAGTACTTC. This encodes CASSLDTPGQSPYEQYF.

The chain is built from TRBV9 and TRBJ2-4; D gene uncertain. Germline loops: CDR1 SGDLS, CDR2 YYNGEE. This CDR3 contains 17 residues. Deletions cut 3 bases from V and 0 bases from J, with 16 bases between. Written as DNA, the CDR3 is TGTGCCAGCAGCGACAGCATCGTAGATCTAGCCAAAAACATTCAGTACTTC. Protein sequence: CASSDSIVDLAKNIQYF.

The chain has TRBV5-6 and TRBJ1-2, with D possibly TRBD1 on 6 matching bases. CDR3 size: 15 residues. Per the germline V gene, CDR1 is SGHDT and CDR2 is YYEEEE. Trimming removed 0 bases at V and 8 bases at J, with 17 bases between. Written as DNA, the CDR3 is TGTGCCAGCAGCTTGGGCTACAGGGATATAGAGGGCTACACCTTC. It is translated as CASSLGYRDIEGYTF. The variable domain in full, with the rest retrieved from reference TRBV5-6 and TRBJ1-2, is DAGVTQSPTHLIKTRGQQVTLRCSPKSGHDTVSWYQQALGQGPQFIFQYYEEEERQRGNFPDRFSGHQFPNYSSELNVNALLLGDSALYLCASSLGYRDIEGYTFGSGTRLTVV.

The rearrangement joins TRBV5-1 to TRBJ1-2, with D hard to call. This CDR3 comprises 14 residues. CDR1 and CDR2 from the germline V gene are SGHRS and YFSETQ. V dropped 4 bases and J dropped 7 bases, with 17 bases sitting between them. The CDR3, as DNA: TGCGCCAGCAGCGCAAGGACGTCCACGCGTGGCTACACCTTC. Its translation: CASSARTSTRGYTF. The whole variable domain, filled in from reference TRBV5-1 and TRBJ1-2, reads KAGVTQTPRYLIKTRGQQVTLSCSPISGHRSVSWYQQTPGQGLQFLFEYFSETQRNKGNFPGRFSGRQFSNSRSEMNVSTLELGDSALYLCASSARTSTRGYTFGSGTRLTVV.

The rearrangement links TRBV4-1 to TRBJ2-3; the match to TRBD2 covers 16 bases. Germline trimming cut 5 bases from V and 6 bases from J; bases unmatched to any gene: 5. The CDR3 length is 16 residues. Germline CDR1 is MGHRA and CDR2 is YSYEKL. This CDR3 reads CASSAGTSGGGDTQYF. DNA of the CDR3: TGCGCCAGCAGCGCCGGGACTAGCGGGGGGGGTGATACGCAGTATTTT.

This clone was counted only a few times. The chain employs TRBV30 and TRBJ2-7, with 9 bases lining up with TRBD1. The CDR3 consists of 14 residues. Germline V CDR1 and CDR2: GTSNPN, SVGIG (reference sequence). V dropped 2 bases and J dropped 4; count of bases not matched to a gene: 6. CDR3 protein: CAWSTGTGRYEQYF. CDR3 nucleotide sequence: TGTGCCTGGAGTACCGGGACAGGGAGGTACGAGCAGTACTTC.

This clone was seen once. The J gene is TRBJ2-5, the V gene TRBV4-3; D not resolved. V lost 0 bases and J 5 bases, leaving 10 bases between the germline ends. Germline-derived CDR1 and CDR2 are LGHNA and YSLEER. CDR3 length: 14 residues. The CDR3 sequence is CASSQDVGWETQYF. CDR3 nucleotide sequence: TGCGCCAGCAGCCAAGACGTGGGGTGGGAGACCCAGTACTTC.

The gene calls are TRBV7-3 and TRBJ2-7; D is unclear. The V and J ends lost 2 bases and 2 bases respectively, with 10 bases between them. Germline V gene data show CDR1 as SGHTA and CDR2 as FQGTGA. The CDR3 covers 14 residues. The CDR3 coding sequence is TGTGCCAGCAGCTTAGGTAGCACTCCCTACGAGCAGTACTTC. Protein product: CASSLGSTPYEQYF.

V and J are TRBV7-9 and TRBJ1-6, with TRBD1 as a possible D gene (5 bases). CDR3 length: 13 amino acids. Trimming shortened V by 3 bases and J by 8 bases, and 8 bases separated the two germline ends. The V gene's germline CDR1 is SEHNR and CDR2 FQNEAQ (reference sequence). CDR3 region: CASSFQGDSPLHF. Here the CDR3 DNA reads TGTGCCAGCAGCTTTCAAGGGGATTCACCCCTCCACTTT.